Described below is a single T cell receptor beta chain sequence and its context. TCRdb's copy holds only in-frame clones and misses some; the assay was immunoSEQ multiplex PCR. The sample yields roughly 2.4 million clones, approximately 94% seen once. A split of CD4+ cells into CD45RA+ naive and CD45RA-negative memory subsets was performed. This entry belongs to a study of shared clonotypes between healthy human individuals. Study-level information: Per-donor plates numbered three CD4 naive, three CD4 memory, two CD8 naive and one CD8 memory.

The clonotype comes from a man aged 18 to 30 in good health. The sequenced sample consisted of naive CD4+ T cells sorted from blood. Subset given: CD45RA+ positively selected.

CDR3 region: CAISGDGTSGYNEQFF. CDR3 DNA: TGTGCCATCAGTGGAGATGGGACTAGCGGATACAATGAGCAGTTCTTC. The chain joins TRBV10-3 to TRBJ2-1, with 11 bases that match TRBD2. The V gene's germline CDR1 is ENHRY and CDR2 SYGVKD. The CDR3 runs 16 residues. V shed 4 bases and J 4 bases; nucleotides not matched to a gene: 6.